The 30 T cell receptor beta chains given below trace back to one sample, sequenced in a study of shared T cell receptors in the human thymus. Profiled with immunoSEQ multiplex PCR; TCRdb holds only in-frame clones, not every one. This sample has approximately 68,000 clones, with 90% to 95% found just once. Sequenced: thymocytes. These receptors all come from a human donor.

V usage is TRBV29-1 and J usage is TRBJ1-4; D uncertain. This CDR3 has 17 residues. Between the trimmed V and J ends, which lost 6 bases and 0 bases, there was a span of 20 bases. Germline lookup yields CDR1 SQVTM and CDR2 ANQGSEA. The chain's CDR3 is CSVVLFSVGSTNEKLFF. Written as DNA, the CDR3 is TGCAGCGTAGTTTTGTTCTCAGTAGGGTCAACTAATGAAAAACTGTTTTTT.

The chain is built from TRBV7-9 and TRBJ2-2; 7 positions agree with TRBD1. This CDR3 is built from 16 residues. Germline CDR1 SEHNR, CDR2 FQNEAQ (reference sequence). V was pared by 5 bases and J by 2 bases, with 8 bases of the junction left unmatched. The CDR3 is CASSERQGSNTGELFF. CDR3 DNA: TGTGCCAGCAGCGAGAGACAGGGAAGTAACACCGGGGAGCTGTTTTTT.

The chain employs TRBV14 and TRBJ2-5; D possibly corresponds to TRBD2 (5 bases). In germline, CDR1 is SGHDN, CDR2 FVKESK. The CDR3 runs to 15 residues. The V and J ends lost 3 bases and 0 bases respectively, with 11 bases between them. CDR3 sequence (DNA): TGTGCCAGCAGCCAGAATAGAGGGCACCAAGAGACCCAGTACTTC. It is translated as CASSQNRGHQETQYF. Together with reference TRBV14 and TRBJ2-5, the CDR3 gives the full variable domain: EAGVTQFPSHSVIEKGQTVTLRCDPISGHDNLYWYRRVMGKEIKFLLHFVKESKQDESGMPNNRFLAERTGGTYSTLKVQPAELEDSGVYFCASSQNRGHQETQYFGPGTRLLVL.

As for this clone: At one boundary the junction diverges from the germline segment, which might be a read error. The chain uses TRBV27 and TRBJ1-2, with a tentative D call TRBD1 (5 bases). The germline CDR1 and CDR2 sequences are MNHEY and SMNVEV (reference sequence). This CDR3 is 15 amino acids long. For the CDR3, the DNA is TGTGCCAGCAGTCTATCGACAGAGTTTAACTATGGCTACACCTTC. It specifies CASSLSTEFNYGYTF.

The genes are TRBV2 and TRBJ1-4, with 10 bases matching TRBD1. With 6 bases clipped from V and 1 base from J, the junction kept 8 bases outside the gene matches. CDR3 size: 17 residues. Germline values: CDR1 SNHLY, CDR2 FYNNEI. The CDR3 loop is CASRGQGRVVTNEKLFF. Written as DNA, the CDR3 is TGTGCCAGCAGGGGACAGGGGAGGGTAGTAACTAATGAAAAACTGTTTTTT. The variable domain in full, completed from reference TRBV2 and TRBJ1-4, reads EPEVTQTPSHQVTQMGQEVILRCVPISNHLYFYWYRQILGQKVEFLVSFYNNEISEKSEIFDDQFSVERPDGSNFTLKIRSTKLEDSAMYFCASRGQGRVVTNEKLFFGSGTQLSVL.

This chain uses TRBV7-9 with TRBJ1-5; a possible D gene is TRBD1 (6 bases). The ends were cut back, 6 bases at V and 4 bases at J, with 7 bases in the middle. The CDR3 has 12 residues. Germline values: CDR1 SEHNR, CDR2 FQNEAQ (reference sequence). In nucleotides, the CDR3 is TGTGCCAGCAGACAGGGTAATCAGCCCCAGCATTTT. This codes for CASRQGNQPQHF.

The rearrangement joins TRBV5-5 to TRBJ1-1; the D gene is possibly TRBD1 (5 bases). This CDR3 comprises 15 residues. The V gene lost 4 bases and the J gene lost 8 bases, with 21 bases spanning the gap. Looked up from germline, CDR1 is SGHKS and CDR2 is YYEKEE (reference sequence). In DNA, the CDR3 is TGTGCCAGCAGCAAATTACTGAAAAAGGGGTGGGAAGCTTTCTTT. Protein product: CASSKLLKKGWEAFF. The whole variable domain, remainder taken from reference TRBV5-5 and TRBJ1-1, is DAGVTQSPTHLIKTRGQQVTLRCSPISGHKSVSWYQQVLGQGPQFIFQYYEKEERGRGNFPDRFSARQFPNYSSELNVNALLLGDSALYLCASSKLLKKGWEAFFGQGTRLTVV.

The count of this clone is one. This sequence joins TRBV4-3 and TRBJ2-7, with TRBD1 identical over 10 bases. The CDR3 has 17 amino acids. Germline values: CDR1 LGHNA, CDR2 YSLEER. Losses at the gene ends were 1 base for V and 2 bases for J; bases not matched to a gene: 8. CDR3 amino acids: CASSQGIRQGAAYEQYF. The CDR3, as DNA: TGCGCCAGCAGCCAAGGGATCAGACAGGGGGCCGCCTACGAGCAGTACTTC.

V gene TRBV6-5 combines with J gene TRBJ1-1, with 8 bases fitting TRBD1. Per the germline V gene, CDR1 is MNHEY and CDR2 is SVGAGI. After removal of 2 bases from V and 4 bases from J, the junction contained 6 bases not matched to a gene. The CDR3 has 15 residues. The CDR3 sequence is CASSYTYRGGTEAFF. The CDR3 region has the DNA TGTGCCAGCAGTTACACCTACAGGGGGGGCACTGAAGCTTTCTTT.

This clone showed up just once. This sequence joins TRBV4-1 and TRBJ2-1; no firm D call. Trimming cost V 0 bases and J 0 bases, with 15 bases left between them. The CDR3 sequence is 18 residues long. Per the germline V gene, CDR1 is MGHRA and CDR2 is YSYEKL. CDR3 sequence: CASSQDTRWISSYNEQFF. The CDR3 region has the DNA TGCGCCAGCAGCCAAGATACACGCTGGATAAGCTCCTACAATGAGCAGTTCTTC.

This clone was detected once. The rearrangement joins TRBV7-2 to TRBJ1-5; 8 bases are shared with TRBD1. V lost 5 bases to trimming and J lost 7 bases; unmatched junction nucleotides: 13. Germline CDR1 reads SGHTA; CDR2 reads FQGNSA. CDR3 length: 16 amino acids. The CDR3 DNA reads TGTGCCAGCAGCCCCGATACGAGGACAGGGCACCAGCCCCAGCATTTT. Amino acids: CASSPDTRTGHQPQHF.

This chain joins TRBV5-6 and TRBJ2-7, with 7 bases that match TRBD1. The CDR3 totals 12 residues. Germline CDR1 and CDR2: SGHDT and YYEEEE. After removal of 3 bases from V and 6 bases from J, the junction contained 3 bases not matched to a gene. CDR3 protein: CASSSTGFEQYF. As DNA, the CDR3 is TGTGCCAGCAGCTCGACAGGGTTCGAGCAGTACTTC.

The CDR3 sequence is CASSQVDRSPGAAGNTIYF. DNA of the CDR3: TGCGCCAGCAGCCAAGTCGACCGTTCTCCGGGGGCGGCTGGAAACACCATATATTTT. The gene calls are TRBV4-3 and TRBJ1-3, with a tentative D call TRBD1 (6 bases). Trimming removed 1 base at V and 2 bases at J, with 21 bases between. This CDR3 has 19 residues. Germline V lookup: CDR1 LGHNA, CDR2 YSLEER.

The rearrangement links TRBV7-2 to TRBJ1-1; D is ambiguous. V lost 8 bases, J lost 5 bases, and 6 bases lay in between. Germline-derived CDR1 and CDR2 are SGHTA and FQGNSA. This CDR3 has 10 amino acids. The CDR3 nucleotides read TGTGCCAGCCGGAGGACTGAAGCTTTCTTT. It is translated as CASRRTEAFF.

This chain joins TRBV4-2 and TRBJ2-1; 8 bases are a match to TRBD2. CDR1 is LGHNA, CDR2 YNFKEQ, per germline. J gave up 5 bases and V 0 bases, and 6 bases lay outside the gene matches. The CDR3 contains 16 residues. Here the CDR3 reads CASSQEGGGKNNEQFF. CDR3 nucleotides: TGTGCCAGCAGCCAAGAAGGCGGGGGGAAGAACAATGAGCAGTTCTTC.

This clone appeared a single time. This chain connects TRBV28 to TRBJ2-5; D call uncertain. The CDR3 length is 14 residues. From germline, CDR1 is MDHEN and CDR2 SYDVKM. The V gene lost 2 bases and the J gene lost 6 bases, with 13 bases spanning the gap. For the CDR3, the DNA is TGTGCCAGCAGTTTAGGCCGGGCGGTGAAGACCCAGTACTTC. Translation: CASSLGRAVKTQYF.

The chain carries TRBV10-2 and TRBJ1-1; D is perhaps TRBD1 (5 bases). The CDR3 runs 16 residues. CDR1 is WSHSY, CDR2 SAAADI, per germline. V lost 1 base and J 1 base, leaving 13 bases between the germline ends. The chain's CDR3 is CASSEFGMGTNTEAFF. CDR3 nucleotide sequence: TGCGCCAGCAGTGAGTTTGGGATGGGGACGAACACTGAAGCTTTCTTT.

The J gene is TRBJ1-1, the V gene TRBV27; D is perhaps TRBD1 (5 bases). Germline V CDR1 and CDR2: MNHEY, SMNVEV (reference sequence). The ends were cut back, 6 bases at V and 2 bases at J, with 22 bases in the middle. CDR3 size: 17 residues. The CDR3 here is CASSSTGAPGTNTEAFF. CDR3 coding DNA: TGTGCCAGCAGCTCCACCGGAGCACCGGGGACCAACACTGAAGCTTTCTTT.

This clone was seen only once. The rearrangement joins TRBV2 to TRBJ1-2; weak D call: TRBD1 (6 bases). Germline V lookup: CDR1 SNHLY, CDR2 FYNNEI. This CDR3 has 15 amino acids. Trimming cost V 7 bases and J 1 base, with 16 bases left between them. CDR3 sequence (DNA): TGTGCCAGCAAAAAACGGGACACCCGTAACTATGGCTACACCTTC. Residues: CASKKRDTRNYGYTF.

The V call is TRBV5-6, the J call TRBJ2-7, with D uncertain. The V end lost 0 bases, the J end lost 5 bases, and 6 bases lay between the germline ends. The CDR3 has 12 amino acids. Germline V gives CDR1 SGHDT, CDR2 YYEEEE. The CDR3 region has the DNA TGTGCCAGCAGCTTGGAAGGACACGAGCAGTACTTC. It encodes CASSLEGHEQYF.

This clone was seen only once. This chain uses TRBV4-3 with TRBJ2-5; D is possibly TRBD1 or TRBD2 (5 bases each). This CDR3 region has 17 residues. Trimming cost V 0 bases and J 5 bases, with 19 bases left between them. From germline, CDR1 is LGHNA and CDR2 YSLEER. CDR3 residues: CASSQDLEGRVRETQYF. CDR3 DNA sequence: TGCGCCAGCAGCCAAGATCTAGAGGGCAGGGTACGGGAGACCCAGTACTTC.

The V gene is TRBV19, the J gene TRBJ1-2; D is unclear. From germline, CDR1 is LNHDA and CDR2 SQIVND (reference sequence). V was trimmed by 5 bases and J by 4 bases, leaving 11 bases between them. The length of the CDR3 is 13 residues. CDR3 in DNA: TGTGCCAGTAGTGATGGCGTCTCCTATGGCTACACCTTC. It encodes CASSDGVSYGYTF.

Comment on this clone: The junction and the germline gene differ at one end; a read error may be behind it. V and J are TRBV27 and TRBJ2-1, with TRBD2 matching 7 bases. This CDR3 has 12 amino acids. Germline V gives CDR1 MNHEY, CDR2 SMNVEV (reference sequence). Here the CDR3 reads CASRRDYHEQFF. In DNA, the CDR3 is TGTGCCAGCAGACGGGACTACCATGAGCAGTTCTTC.

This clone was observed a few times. The CDR3 loop is CASSLVGGSRGSGNTIYF. The DNA of the CDR3 is TGTGCCAGCAGCTTAGTCGGTGGCAGCCGGGGGTCTGGAAACACCATATATTTT. The chain employs TRBV11-2 and TRBJ1-3, with a possible D match to TRBD1 (5 bases). The CDR3 has 18 amino acids. V was clipped by 1 base and J by 1 base, with 17 bases between them. CDR1 is SGHAT and CDR2 is FQNNGV in the germline V gene.

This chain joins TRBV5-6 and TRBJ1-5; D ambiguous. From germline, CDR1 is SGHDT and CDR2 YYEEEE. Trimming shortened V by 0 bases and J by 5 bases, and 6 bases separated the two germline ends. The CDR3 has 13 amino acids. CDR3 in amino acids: CASSLGIDQPQHF. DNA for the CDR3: TGTGCCAGCAGCTTGGGAATCGATCAGCCCCAGCATTTT.

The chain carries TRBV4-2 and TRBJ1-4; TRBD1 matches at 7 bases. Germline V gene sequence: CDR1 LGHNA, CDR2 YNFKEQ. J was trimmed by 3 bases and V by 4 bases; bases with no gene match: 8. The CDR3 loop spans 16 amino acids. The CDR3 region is CASSRHGTDPNEKLFF. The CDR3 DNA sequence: TGTGCCAGCAGCCGCCACGGGACAGATCCTAATGAAAAACTGTTTTTT.

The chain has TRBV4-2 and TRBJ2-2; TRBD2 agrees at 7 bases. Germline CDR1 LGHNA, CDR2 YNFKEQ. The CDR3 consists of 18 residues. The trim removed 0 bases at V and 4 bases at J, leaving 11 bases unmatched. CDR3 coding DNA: TGTGCCAGCAGCCAAGACTGGGAGGGTCGGCGAGGCACCGGGGAGCTGTTTTTT. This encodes CASSQDWEGRRGTGELFF.

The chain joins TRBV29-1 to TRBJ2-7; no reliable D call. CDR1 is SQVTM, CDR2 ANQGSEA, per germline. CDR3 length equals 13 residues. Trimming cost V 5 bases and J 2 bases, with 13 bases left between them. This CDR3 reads CSVSTTRTYEQYF. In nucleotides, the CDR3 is TGCAGCGTTTCCACGACAAGGACCTACGAGCAGTACTTC.

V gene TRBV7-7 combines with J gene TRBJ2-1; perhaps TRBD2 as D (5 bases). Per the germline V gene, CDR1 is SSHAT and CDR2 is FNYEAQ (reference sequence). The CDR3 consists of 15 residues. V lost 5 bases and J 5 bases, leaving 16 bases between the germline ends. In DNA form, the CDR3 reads TGTGCCAGCAGCCGAGCACCAGCGGATGACAATGAGCAGTTCTTC. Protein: CASSRAPADDNEQFF.

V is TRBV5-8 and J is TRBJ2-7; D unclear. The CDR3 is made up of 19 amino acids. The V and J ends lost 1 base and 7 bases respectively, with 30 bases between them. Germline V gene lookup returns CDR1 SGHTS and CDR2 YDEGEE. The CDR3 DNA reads TGTGCCAGCAGCTTGCGTCTCAGTTATATTACGGTTGTCGCGAGTGAGCAGTACTTC. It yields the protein CASSLRLSYITVVASEQYF.